A selection of T cell receptor beta chains follows, all from one sample in a study of identical twins. TCRdb re-analysed the 5' RACE reads in MiXCR, keeping a single row per CDR3 protein. The table lists around 510,000 distinct CDR3 sequences, approximately 15% of them singletons, with about 0.97% in the top ten. These data were also filed under a second study, of yellow fever vaccine responses in identical twins.

Specimen: CD4+ T cells sorted from blood. The receptors derive from a woman aged 18 to 35 in good health. The conserved cysteine and the conserved F or W are not part of the CDR3 here. D genes are given only for firm matches.

CDR3aa: ASSQDKAGATDTQY
j_gene: TRBJ2-3
v_gene: TRBV14
d_gene: NA

CDR3aa: ATHPGGYTDTQY
j_gene: TRBJ2-3
v_gene: TRBV2
d_gene: TRBD2

CDR3aa: ASSMPGQLYEQY
j_gene: TRBJ2-7
v_gene: TRBV19
d_gene: NA

CDR3aa: ASSLIPGGRKSYNEQF
j_gene: TRBJ2-1
v_gene: TRBV28
d_gene: TRBD2

CDR3aa: SVEEDSKYNEQF
j_gene: TRBJ2-1
v_gene: TRBV29-1
d_gene: NA

CDR3aa: ASSLGTSGGGTDTQY
j_gene: TRBJ2-3
v_gene: TRBV9
d_gene: TRBD2

CDR3aa: SGKRGGLGLVGGEQF
j_gene: TRBJ2-1
v_gene: TRBV29-1
d_gene: TRBD2

CDR3aa: ASSPLVGGGANEQF
j_gene: TRBJ2-1
v_gene: TRBV5-1
d_gene: TRBD2

CDR3aa: ASSLVSDGETQY
j_gene: TRBJ2-5
v_gene: TRBV5-1
d_gene: NA

CDR3aa: ASSVEGGHNQETQY
j_gene: TRBJ2-5
v_gene: TRBV9
d_gene: NA

CDR3aa: ASSSLDRVNQPQH
j_gene: TRBJ1-5
v_gene: TRBV12-3/TRBV12-4
d_gene: TRBD1

CDR3aa: ASSVGGDRAHPIYEQY
j_gene: TRBJ2-7
v_gene: TRBV21-1
d_gene: NA

CDR3aa: ASSRTLAGGSNTGELF
j_gene: TRBJ2-2
v_gene: TRBV6-2/TRBV6-3
d_gene: TRBD2

CDR3aa: ASSFLADTDTQY
j_gene: TRBJ2-3
v_gene: TRBV7-8
d_gene: TRBD2

CDR3aa: ASSSSWRLAAQETQY
j_gene: TRBJ2-5
v_gene: TRBV12-3/TRBV12-4
d_gene: TRBD2

CDR3aa: SVVGQFNEKLF
j_gene: TRBJ1-4
v_gene: TRBV29-1
d_gene: NA

CDR3aa: ASSTQGALVQPQH
j_gene: TRBJ1-5
v_gene: TRBV6-2/TRBV6-3
d_gene: TRBD1

CDR3aa: ASSRLGGRAGSGEQF
j_gene: TRBJ2-1
v_gene: TRBV3-1
d_gene: NA

CDR3aa: ASSLGTGYETQY
j_gene: TRBJ2-5
v_gene: TRBV7-9
d_gene: TRBD1

CDR3aa: ASGVSIYEQY
j_gene: TRBJ2-7
v_gene: TRBV6-2/TRBV6-3
d_gene: NA

CDR3aa: ASSQDMKGAHESYEQY
j_gene: TRBJ2-7
v_gene: TRBV3-1
d_gene: NA

CDR3aa: ASSLERVWGSESGFMF
j_gene: TRBJ2-1
v_gene: TRBV11-2
d_gene: NA

CDR3aa: ASSDRLATDTGELF
j_gene: TRBJ2-2
v_gene: TRBV7-9
d_gene: TRBD2

CDR3aa: ASSVDRQNTEAF
j_gene: TRBJ1-1
v_gene: TRBV9
d_gene: NA

CDR3aa: ASSSPNQGHNEQF
j_gene: TRBJ2-1
v_gene: TRBV6-5
d_gene: NA

CDR3aa: ASSPTSGQGEQY
j_gene: TRBJ2-7
v_gene: TRBV6-1
d_gene: TRBD2

CDR3aa: ASSLVASVSEQF
j_gene: TRBJ2-1
v_gene: TRBV11-3
d_gene: NA

CDR3aa: ASSQDRDSPENTGELF
j_gene: TRBJ2-2
v_gene: TRBV4-3
d_gene: NA

CDR3aa: ASSLALTGVGEAF
j_gene: TRBJ1-1
v_gene: TRBV7-2
d_gene: TRBD1

CDR3aa: ATSRVGDETQY
j_gene: TRBJ2-5
v_gene: TRBV15
d_gene: NA

CDR3aa: ASSLEYGITEQY
j_gene: TRBJ2-7
v_gene: TRBV7-9
d_gene: NA

CDR3aa: ASSLIVAGEQF
j_gene: TRBJ2-1
v_gene: TRBV7-9
d_gene: NA

CDR3aa: SVAGTGELF
j_gene: TRBJ2-2
v_gene: TRBV29-1
d_gene: NA

CDR3aa: ASSVKSGKTYEQY
j_gene: TRBJ2-7
v_gene: TRBV11-1
d_gene: TRBD2

CDR3aa: ASGTLDTDTQY
j_gene: TRBJ2-3
v_gene: TRBV5-6
d_gene: NA

CDR3aa: ASGLVSSYNEQF
j_gene: TRBJ2-1
v_gene: TRBV12-5
d_gene: NA

CDR3aa: ASSLGRRDDTQY
j_gene: TRBJ2-3
v_gene: TRBV5-1
d_gene: NA

CDR3aa: ASSSHQGRGNEKLF
j_gene: TRBJ1-4
v_gene: TRBV12-3/TRBV12-4
d_gene: NA

CDR3aa: ATSRDLTGLGRHEQF
j_gene: TRBJ2-1
v_gene: TRBV15
d_gene: NA

CDR3aa: SAFPSLAGVETQY
j_gene: TRBJ2-5
v_gene: TRBV20-1
d_gene: TRBD2